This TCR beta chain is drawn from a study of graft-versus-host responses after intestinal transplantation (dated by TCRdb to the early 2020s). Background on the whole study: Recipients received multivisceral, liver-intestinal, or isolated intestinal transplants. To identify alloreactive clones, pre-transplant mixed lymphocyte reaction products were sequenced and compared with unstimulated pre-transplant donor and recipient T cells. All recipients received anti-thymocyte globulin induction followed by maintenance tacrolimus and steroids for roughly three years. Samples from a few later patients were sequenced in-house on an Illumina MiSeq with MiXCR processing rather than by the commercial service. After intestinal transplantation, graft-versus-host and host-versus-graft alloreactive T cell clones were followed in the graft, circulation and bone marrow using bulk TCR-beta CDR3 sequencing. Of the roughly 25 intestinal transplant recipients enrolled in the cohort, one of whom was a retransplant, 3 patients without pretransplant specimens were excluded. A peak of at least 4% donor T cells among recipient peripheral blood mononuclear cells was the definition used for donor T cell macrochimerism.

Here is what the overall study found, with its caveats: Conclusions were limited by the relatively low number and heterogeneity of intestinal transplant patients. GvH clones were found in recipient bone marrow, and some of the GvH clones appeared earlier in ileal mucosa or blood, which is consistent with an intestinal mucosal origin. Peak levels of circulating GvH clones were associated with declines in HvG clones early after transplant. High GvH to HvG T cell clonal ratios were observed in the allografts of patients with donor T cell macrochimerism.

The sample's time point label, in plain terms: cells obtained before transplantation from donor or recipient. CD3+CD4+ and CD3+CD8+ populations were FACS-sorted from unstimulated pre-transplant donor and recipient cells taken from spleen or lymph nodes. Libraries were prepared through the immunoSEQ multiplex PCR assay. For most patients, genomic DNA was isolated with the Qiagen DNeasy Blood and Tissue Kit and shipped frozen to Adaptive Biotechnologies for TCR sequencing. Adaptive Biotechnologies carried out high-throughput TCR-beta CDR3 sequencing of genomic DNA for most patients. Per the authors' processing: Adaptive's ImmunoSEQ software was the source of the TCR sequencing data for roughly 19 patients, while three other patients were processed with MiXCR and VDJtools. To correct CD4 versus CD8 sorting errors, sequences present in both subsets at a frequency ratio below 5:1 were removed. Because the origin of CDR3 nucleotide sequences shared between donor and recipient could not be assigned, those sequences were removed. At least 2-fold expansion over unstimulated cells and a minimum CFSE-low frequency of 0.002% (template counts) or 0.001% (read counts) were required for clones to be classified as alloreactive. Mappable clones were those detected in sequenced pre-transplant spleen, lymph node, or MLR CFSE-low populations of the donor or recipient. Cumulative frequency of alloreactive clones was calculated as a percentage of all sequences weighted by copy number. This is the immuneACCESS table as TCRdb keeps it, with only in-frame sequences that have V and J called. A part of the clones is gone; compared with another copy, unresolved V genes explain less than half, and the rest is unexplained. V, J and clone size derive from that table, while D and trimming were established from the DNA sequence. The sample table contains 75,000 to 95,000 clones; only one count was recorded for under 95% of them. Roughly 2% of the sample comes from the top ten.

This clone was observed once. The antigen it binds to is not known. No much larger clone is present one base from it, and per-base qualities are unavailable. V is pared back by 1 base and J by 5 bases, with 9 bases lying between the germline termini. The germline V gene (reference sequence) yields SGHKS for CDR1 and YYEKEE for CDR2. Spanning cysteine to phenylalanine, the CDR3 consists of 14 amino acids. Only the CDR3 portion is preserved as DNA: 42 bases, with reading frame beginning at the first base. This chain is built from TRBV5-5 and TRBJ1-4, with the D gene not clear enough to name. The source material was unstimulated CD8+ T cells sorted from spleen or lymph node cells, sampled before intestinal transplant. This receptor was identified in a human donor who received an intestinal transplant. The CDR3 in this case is CASSLPQFNEKLFF. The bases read TGTGCCAGCAGCTTGCCTCAGTTCAATGAAAAACTGTTTTTT.